This T cell receptor (beta chain) comes out of a study of cytomegalovirus exposure and HLA in healthy donors. Study-wide results and limits: Associated with cytomegalovirus, according to the listing, were around 170 TCR beta chains.

Comment on this clone: Its antigen is currently unknown. This sample includes further DNA sequences coding for the same CDR3.

The primer mix had 60 Vbeta and 13 Jbeta primers. Assay: immunoSEQ multiplex PCR; the TCRdb copy retains only in-frame clones and omits some. The data hold 110,000 or so clones, with 75% to 90% observed a single time. Losses at the gene ends were 4 bases for V and 1 base for J; bases not matched to a gene: 5. This CDR3 region has 16 residues. The germline V gene has CDR1 SGDLS and CDR2 YYNGEE. V and J are TRBV9 and TRBJ2-2; 9 bases map to TRBD1. Material: PBMCs. This receptor was taken from a man aged 25 to 40 in good health and CMV-seropositive. CDR3 sequence: CASSPWTGENTGELFF. The DNA of the CDR3 is TGTGCCAGCAGCCCTTGGACAGGGGAGAACACCGGGGAGCTGTTTTTT.